Reported below is one T cell receptor beta chain. What it binds is not known. The data belong to a study of blood T cells in healthy people across ages. Study-wide points: Age brought a roughly linear fall in TCR beta diversity measured per million T cells.

Total RNA extracted from each sample amounted to at least 5.5 micrograms. With a J-beta primer mix and a sample-barcoded 5' primer, a second PCR ran about 6 to 11 cycles. TCRdb passed the 5' RACE reads through MiXCR, listing each CDR3 protein once. The sample comprises roughly 1.9 million distinct CDR3 sequences, roughly 43% of which are singletons, and under 30% rests with the top ten. This CDR3 spans 14 amino acids. V was clipped by 7 bases and J by 5 bases, with 17 bases between them. V gene TRBV12-3 or TRBV12-4 combines with J gene TRBJ1-1, with a possible D match to TRBD1 (5 bases). This TCR was recovered from a human donor in good health. The specimen sequenced was blood. CDR3 protein: CASTPGGQRTEAFF. Written as DNA, the CDR3 is TGTGCCAGCACCCCCGGGGGTCAGCGGACTGAAGCTTTCTTT.